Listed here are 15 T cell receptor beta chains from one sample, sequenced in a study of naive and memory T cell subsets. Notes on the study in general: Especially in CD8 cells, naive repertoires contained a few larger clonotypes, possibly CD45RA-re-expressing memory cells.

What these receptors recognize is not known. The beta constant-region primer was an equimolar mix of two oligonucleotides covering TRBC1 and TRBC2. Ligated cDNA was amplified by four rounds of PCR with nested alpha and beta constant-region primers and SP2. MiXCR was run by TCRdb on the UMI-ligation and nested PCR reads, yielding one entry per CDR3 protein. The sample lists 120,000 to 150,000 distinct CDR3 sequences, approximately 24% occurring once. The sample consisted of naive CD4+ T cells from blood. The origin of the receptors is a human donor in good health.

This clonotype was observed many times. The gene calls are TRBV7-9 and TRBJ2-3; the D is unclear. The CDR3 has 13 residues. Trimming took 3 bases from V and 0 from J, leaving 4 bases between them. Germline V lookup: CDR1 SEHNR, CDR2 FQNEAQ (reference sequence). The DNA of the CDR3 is TGTGCCAGCAGCTTGGCTAGCACAGATACGCAGTATTTT. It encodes CASSLASTDTQYF.

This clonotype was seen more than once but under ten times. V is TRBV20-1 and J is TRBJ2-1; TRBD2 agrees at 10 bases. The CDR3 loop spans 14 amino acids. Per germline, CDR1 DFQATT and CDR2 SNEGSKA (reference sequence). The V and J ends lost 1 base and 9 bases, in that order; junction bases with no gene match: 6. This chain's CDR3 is CSARAAGGTGEQFF. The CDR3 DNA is TGCAGTGCTAGAGCAGCGGGAGGGACGGGTGAGCAGTTCTTC.

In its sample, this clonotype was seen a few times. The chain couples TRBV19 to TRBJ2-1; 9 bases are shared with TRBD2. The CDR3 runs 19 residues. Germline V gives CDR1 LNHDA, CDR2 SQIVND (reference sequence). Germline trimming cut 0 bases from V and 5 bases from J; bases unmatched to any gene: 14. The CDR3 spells CASSIDPRRTSVIHNEQFF. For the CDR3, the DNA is TGTGCCAGTAGTATAGATCCGAGAAGGACTAGCGTGATCCACAATGAGCAGTTCTTC.

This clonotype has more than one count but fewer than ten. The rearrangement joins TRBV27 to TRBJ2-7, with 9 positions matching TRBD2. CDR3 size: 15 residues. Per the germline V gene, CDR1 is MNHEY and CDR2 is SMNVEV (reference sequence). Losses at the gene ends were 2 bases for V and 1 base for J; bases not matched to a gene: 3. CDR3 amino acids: CASSLAGGLSYEQYF. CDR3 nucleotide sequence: TGTGCCAGCAGTTTAGCGGGAGGGCTATCCTACGAGCAGTACTTC.

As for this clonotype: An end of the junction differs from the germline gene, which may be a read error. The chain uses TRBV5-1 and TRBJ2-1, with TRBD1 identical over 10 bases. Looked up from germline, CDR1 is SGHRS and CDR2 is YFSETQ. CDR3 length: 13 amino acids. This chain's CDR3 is CASSLEGTGAHSF. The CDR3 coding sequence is TGCGCCAGCAGCTTGGAGGGGACAGGGGCCCATTCCTTC.

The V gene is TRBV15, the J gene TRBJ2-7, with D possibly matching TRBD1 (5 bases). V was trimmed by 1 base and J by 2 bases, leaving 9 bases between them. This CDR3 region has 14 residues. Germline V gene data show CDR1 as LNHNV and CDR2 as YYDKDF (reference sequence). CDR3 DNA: TGTGCCACCAGCAGAGTTAGGGGAACCTACGAGCAGTACTTC. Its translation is CATSRVRGTYEQYF.

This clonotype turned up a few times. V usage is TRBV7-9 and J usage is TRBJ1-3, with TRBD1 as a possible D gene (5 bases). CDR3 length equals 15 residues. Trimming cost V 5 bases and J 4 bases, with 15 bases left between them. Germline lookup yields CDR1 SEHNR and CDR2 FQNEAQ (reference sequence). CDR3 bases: TGTGCCAGCAGCCCCACCTGGGGCTCGGGAAACACCATATATTTT. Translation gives CASSPTWGSGNTIYF.

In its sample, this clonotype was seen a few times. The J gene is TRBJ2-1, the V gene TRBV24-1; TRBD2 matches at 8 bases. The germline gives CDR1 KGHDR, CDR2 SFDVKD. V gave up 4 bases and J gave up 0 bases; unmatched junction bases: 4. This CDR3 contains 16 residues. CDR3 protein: CATSDQSGSSYNEQFF. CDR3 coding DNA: TGTGCCACCAGTGACCAAAGCGGGAGCTCCTACAATGAGCAGTTCTTC.

The CDR3 region is CASSQGLISGGTNTGELFF. The CDR3 DNA reads TGTGCCAGCAGCCAAGGACTAATCAGCGGGGGTACGAACACCGGGGAGCTGTTTTTT. This chain links TRBV7-9 with TRBJ2-2, with 8 nucleotides matching TRBD2. The CDR3 covers 19 residues. CDR1 SEHNR and CDR2 FQNEAQ come from the germline V gene (reference sequence). V was clipped by 5 bases and J by 0 bases; unmatched bases: 14.

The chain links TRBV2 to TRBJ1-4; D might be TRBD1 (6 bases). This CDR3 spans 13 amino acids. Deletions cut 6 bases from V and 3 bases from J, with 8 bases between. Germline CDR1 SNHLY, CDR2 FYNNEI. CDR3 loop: CASRDSANEKLFF. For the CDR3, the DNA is TGTGCCAGCAGGGACAGTGCTAATGAAAAACTGTTTTTT.

The CDR3 loop reads CASSLDSTDTQYF. In DNA, the CDR3 is TGCGCCAGCAGCTTGGATTCCACAGATACGCAGTATTTT. This sequence joins TRBV5-1 and TRBJ2-3, with D uncertain. Germline V CDR1 and CDR2: SGHRS, YFSETQ. The CDR3 loop spans 13 amino acids. V was clipped by 0 bases and J by 2 bases, with 4 bases between them.

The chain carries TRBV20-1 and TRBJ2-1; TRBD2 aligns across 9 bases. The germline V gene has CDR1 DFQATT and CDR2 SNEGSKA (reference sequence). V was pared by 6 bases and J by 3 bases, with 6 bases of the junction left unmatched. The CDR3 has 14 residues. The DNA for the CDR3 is TGCAGTGCGGAGACTAGCGGACGCTACAATGAGCAGTTCTTC. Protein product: CSAETSGRYNEQFF.

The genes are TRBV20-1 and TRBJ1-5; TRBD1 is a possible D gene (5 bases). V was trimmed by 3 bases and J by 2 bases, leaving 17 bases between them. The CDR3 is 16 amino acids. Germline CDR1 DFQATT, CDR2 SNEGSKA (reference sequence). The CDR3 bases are TGCAGTGCTAGGGCCCCGGGGGGGGTTGGCAATCAGCCCCAGCATTTT. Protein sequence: CSARAPGGVGNQPQHF.

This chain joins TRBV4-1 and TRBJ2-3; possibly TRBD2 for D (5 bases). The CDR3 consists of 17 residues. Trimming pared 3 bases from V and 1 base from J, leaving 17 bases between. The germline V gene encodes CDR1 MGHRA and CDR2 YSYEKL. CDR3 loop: CASSHERSGVRTDTQYF. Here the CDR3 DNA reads TGCGCCAGCAGCCACGAACGGAGCGGAGTCCGCACAGATACGCAGTATTTT.

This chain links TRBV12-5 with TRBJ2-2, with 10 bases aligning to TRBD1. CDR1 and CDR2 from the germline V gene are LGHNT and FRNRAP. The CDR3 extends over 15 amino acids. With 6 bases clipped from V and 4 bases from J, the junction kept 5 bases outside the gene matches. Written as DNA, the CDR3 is TGTGCTAGTGGCCCGGGACAGGGGCCCACCGGGGAGCTGTTTTTT. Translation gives CASGPGQGPTGELFF. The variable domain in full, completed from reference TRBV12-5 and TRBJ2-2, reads DARVTQTPRHKVTEMGQEVTMRCQPILGHNTVFWYRQTMMQGLELLAYFRNRAPLDDSGMPKDRFSAEMPDATLATLKIQPSEPRDSAVYFCASGPGQGPTGELFFGEGSRLTVL.